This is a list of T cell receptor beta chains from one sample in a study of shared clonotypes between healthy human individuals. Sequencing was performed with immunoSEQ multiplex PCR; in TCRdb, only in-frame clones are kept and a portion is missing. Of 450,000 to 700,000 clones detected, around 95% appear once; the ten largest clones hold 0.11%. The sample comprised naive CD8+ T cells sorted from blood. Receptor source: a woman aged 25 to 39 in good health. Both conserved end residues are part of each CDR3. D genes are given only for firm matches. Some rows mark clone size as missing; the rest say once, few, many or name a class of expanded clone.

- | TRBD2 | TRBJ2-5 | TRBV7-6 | TGTGCCAGCAGCCTGGGAGGGATGAGGGAGACCCAGTACTTC | CASSLGGMRETQYF
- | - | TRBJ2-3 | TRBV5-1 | TGCGCCAGCGGGGAGAGGCAGGGGGGAACAGATACGCAGTATTTT | CASGERQGGTDTQYF
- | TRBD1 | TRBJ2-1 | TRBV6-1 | TGTGCCAGCAGGACCGGGACAGGCAACAATGAGCAGTTCTTC | CASRTGTGNNEQFF
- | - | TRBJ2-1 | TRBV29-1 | TGCAGCGTTGAAGCGCCGAACATCAATGAGCAGTTCTTC | CSVEAPNINEQFF
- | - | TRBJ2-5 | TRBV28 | TGTGCCAGCAGTTTAGCAGGGGCAAGAGAGACCCAGTACTTC | CASSLAGARETQYF
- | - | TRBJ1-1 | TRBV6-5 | TGTGCCAGCAGTTACGAACAGGGAAACACTGAAGCTTTCTTT | CASSYEQGNTEAFF
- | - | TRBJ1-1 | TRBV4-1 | TGCGCCAGCAGCCAAGAAAGGGGACATCGGAACACTGAAGCTTTCTTT | CASSQERGHRNTEAFF
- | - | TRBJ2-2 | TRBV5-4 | TGTGCCAGCAGCTTGGGGCGGAACACCGGGGAGCTGTTTTTT | CASSLGRNTGELFF
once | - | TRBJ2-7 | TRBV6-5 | TGTGCCAGCAGTTACTCAGCAGTTTCCGAGCAGTACTTC | CASSYSAVSEQYF
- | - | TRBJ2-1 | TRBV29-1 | TGCAGCGGGAGCCGAGATGAGCAGTTCTTC | CSGSRDEQFF
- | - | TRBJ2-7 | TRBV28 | TGTGCCAGCTGTTTCTTAGGAGGCTGGGCCTACGAGCAGTACTTC | CASCFLGGWAYEQYF
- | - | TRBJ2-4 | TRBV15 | TGTGCCACCAGCAGAGAAGCTAGCCGAAACCCCGAGGATCAGTACTTC | CATSREASRNPEDQYF
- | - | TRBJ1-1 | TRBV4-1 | TGCGCCAGCAGCCAAGTCGGAGGGGCAGGATTTCCTGAAGCTTTCTTT | CASSQVGGAGFPEAFF
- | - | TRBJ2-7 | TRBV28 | TGTGCCAGCAGTGGCACCGGGACAACCCCGGGGCGTTACTTC | CASSGTGTTPGRYF
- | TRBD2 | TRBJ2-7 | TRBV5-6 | TGTGCCAGCAGCTTGGGGCCCAGCGGGGCCTACGAGCAGTACTTC | CASSLGPSGAYEQYF
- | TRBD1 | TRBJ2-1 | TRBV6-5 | TGTGCCAGCGGCTACAGGGGGCGCGATGAGCAGTTCTTC | CASGYRGRDEQFF
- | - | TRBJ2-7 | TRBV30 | TGTGCCTGGAGTCTCACTGCCTACGAGCAGTACTTC | CAWSLTAYEQYF
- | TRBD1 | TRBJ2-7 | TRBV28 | TGTGCCAGCAGTAATGTCTTCGGGACAGGGGGTACACCTTCCTACGAGCAGTACTTC | CASSNVFGTGGTPSYEQYF
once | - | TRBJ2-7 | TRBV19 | TGTGCCAGTAGTATAGATATCGACGGCTACGAGCAGTACTTC | CASSIDIDGYEQYF
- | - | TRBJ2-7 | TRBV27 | TGTGCCAGCAGTTTAGTTTTTCCCTACGAGCAGTACTTC | CASSLVFPYEQYF
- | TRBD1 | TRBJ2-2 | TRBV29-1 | TGCAGCGTTTCCGGGACAGGGGGCACCGGGGAGCTGTTTTTT | CSVSGTGGTGELFF
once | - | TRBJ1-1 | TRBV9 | TGTGCCAGCAGCGGGGGACATTTGAACACTGAAGCTTTCTTT | CASSGGHLNTEAFF
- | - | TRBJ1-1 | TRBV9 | TGTGCCAGCAGCGTTGATGGGGCGAACACTGAAGCTTTCTTT | CASSVDGANTEAFF
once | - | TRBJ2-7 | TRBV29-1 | TGCAGCGTTGAACCCGTTCCCTACGAGCAGTACTTC | CSVEPVPYEQYF
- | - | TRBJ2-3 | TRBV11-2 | TGTGCCAGCAGCTTAATCTACGCAGATACGCAGTATTTT | CASSLIYADTQYF
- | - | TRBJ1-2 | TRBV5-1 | TGCGCCAGCAGGTATACTACAGGGTCTGGCTATGGCTACACCTTC | CASRYTTGSGYGYTF
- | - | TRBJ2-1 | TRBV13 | TGTGCCAGCAGCTTACGGGAGTTGATTAGCTCCTACAATGAGCAGTTCTTC | CASSLRELISSYNEQFF
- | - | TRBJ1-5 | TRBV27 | TGTGCCAGCAGTTTCGGCAGTAGGCAGCCCCAGCATTTT | CASSFGSRQPQHF
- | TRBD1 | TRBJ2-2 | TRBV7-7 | TGTGCCAGCAGTCCGACAGGGGCCAAGGGGTACACCGGGGAGCTGTTTTTT | CASSPTGAKGYTGELFF
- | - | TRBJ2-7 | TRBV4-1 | TGCGCCAGCAGCCAAGAATACAGGGCCCACGAGCAGTACTTC | CASSQEYRAHEQYF
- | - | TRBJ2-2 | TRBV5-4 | TGTGCCAGCAGAGGGACTTCCACCGGGGAGCTGTTTTTT | CASRGTSTGELFF
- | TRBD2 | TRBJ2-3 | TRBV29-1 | TGCAGCGTTGAAGAGCGCCTAGCGGGAGGCACAGATACGCAGTATTTT | CSVEERLAGGTDTQYF
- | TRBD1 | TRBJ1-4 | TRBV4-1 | TGCGCCAGCAGCCAAAACAGGGGCGGCACTAATGAAAAACTGTTTTTT | CASSQNRGGTNEKLFF
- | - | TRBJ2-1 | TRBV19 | TGTGCCAGTAGTATACCTGTCTACAATGAGCAGTTCTTC | CASSIPVYNEQFF
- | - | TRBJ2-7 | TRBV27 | TGTGCCAGCAGTCCTAGATTACGACAGGGAGGGATCGGGTACGAGCAGTACTTC | CASSPRLRQGGIGYEQYF
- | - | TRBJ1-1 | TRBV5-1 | TGCGCCAGCAGCTTGGTACGGTCAGATATCACTGAAGCTTTCTTT | CASSLVRSDITEAFF
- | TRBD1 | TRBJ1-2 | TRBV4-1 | TGCGCCAGCAGCCAAGCGACAGGGACTAACTATGGCTACACCTTC | CASSQATGTNYGYTF
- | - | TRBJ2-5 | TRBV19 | TGTGCCAGTAGTATCACCGCTCAGGGGTTACAAGAGACCCAGTACTTC | CASSITAQGLQETQYF
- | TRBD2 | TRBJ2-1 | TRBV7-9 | TGTGCCAGCAGCTTAGGCGGGAGGGCCTTCTGGGAGCAGTTCTTC | CASSLGGRAFWEQFF
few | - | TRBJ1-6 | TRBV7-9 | TGTGCCAGCAGCGCGATTGACTATAATTCACCCCTCCACTTT | CASSAIDYNSPLHF
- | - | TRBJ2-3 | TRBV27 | TGTGCCAGCAGGGCAAGGAGTTTGGGCACAGATACGCAGTATTTT | CASRARSLGTDTQYF
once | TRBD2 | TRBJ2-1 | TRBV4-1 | TGCGCCAGCAGCCAAGGAGGACTAGCGGGAACTGTGCAGTTCTTC | CASSQGGLAGTVQFF
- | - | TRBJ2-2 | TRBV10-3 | TGTGCCATCAGTGGGGACTCGTACACCGGGGAGCTGTTTTTT | CAISGDSYTGELFF
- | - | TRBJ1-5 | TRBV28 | TGTGCCAGCAGCCCCGGACAGATCAGCGGACAGCCCCAGCATTTT | CASSPGQISGQPQHF
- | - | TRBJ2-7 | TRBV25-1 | TGTGCCACTAGGGGGGGCGAGCAGTACTTC | CATRGGEQYF
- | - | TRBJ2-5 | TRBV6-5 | TGTGCCAGCCGTAGTATTCAAGAGACCCAGTACTTC | CASRSIQETQYF
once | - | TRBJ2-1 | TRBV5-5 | TGTGCCAGCAGCTTGGATGGACAGTCCGCGTACAATGAGCAGTTCTTC | CASSLDGQSAYNEQFF
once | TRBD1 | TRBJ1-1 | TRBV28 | TGTGCCAGCAGTTCCCGCTTAGGACAGGGGGACACTGAAGCTTTCTTT | CASSSRLGQGDTEAFF